Shown below are 7 T cell receptor beta chains from a single sample sequenced in a study of blood T cell repertoires in COVID-19. The data were produced by immunoSEQ multiplex PCR, yet TCRdb's version contains in-frame clones alone and is incomplete. The repertoire holds approximately 270,000 clones, 87% seen once, with 3% in the top ten. The specimen was peripheral blood. Receptors were obtained from a man aged 18 to 29 with active or convalescent COVID-19.

The chain carries TRBV5-1 and TRBJ2-3, with TRBD2 matching 9 bases. The CDR3 runs 17 residues. Germline V gene sequence: CDR1 SGHRS, CDR2 YFSETQ. The ends lost 0 bases at V and 0 bases at J; junction bases unmatched: 5. DNA for the CDR3: TGCGCCAGCAGCTTGGTGACTAGCGGTGTTAGCACAGATACGCAGTATTTT. Its translation: CASSLVTSGVSTDTQYF.

V gene TRBV7-2 combines with J gene TRBJ1-4; 9 nucleotides align to TRBD1. V lost 3 bases to trimming and J lost 7 bases; unmatched junction nucleotides: 6. Germline CDR1 is SGHTA and CDR2 is FQGNSA. The length of the CDR3 is 15 residues. CDR3 amino acids: CASSFDRGVGEKLFF. Here the CDR3 DNA reads TGTGCCAGCAGCTTCGACAGGGGGGTGGGTGAAAAACTGTTTTTT.

This clone appeared once. V and J are TRBV7-2 and TRBJ1-3, with 7 bases lining up with TRBD1. This CDR3 is 15 amino acids long. V lost 2 bases and J lost 4; bases outside the gene matches: 5. Per germline, CDR1 SGHTA and CDR2 FQGNSA. The CDR3 protein is CASSLYRGGGNTIYF. The CDR3 DNA reads TGTGCCAGCAGCTTATACAGGGGAGGCGGAAACACCATATATTTT.

V and J are TRBV12-5 and TRBJ1-1, with unresolved D. The ends were cut back, 2 bases at V and 1 base at J, with 5 bases in the middle. The CDR3 is 13 residues long. Per germline, CDR1 LGHNT and CDR2 FRNRAP. CDR3 nucleotides: TGTGCTAGTGGTTTGAGAGAGAACACTGAAGCTTTCTTT. It codes for CASGLRENTEAFF.

The genes are TRBV2 and TRBJ1-3; TRBD1 might be the D (6 bases). The CDR3 has 15 amino acids. Between the trimmed V and J ends, which lost 1 base and 1 base, there was a span of 8 bases. CDR1 and CDR2 (germline): SNHLY, FYNNEI. The CDR3 region is CASSEEGVSGNTIYF. DNA for the CDR3: TGTGCCAGCAGTGAAGAGGGGGTTTCTGGAAACACCATATATTTT.

V and J are TRBV29-1 and TRBJ1-6; tentative D call: TRBD1 (6 bases). Germline CDR1 SQVTM, CDR2 ANQGSEA. The CDR3 spans 13 residues. Between the trimmed V and J ends, which lost 6 bases and 5 bases, there was a span of 11 bases. The DNA for the CDR3 is TGCAGCGTCGCAGACAGGAATAATTCACCCCTCCACTTT. Translating gives CSVADRNNSPLHF.

The chain carries TRBV15 and TRBJ2-5; a weak D match, TRBD1 (5 bases). The germline gives CDR1 LNHNV, CDR2 YYDKDF (reference sequence). The CDR3 is 15 amino acids. V was shortened by 3 bases and J by 5 bases, with 16 bases between the two germline ends. The chain's CDR3 is CATSSPNQGWETQYF. CDR3 coding DNA: TGTGCCACCAGCAGCCCGAATCAGGGTTGGGAGACCCAGTACTTC.